This T cell receptor (beta chain) appears in the sequencing data of a study of cytotoxic CD8 clonotypes in ibrutinib-treated CLL. Across the study: The study included 11 relapsed/refractory and under 16 treatment-naive patients; about 17 had IGHV unmutated disease. Recorded responses included 24 partial and 2 complete; following median about 68 months, approximately 14 stayed remitted and 12 progressed. Findings of the study overall: At baseline, clonality was higher than in age-matched healthy donors and correlated with CD8+ counts. Shared public clonotypes were rare, and on treatment they either got smaller or stayed the same.

The table came from immunoSEQ multiplex PCR; TCRdb's copy has only in-frame clones and leaves some out. The sample lists some 170,000 clones; about 88% were seen once. Concerning this clone itself: Its antigen is unknown.

Germline V gene data show CDR1 as KGHSH and CDR2 as LQKENI. This CDR3 has 16 residues. The V and J ends lost 3 bases and 9 bases, in that order; junction bases with no gene match: 13. The clonotype was recovered from a human donor with chronic lymphocytic leukemia. V gene TRBV18 combines with J gene TRBJ2-1, with TRBD2 matching over 8 bases. Source: PBMCs, taken at disease progression, from a patient treated with ibrutinib. The CDR3 spells CASSPLVSGSKGEQFF. The CDR3 DNA sequence: TGTGCCAGCTCACCTCTAGTAAGCGGGAGTAAGGGTGAGCAGTTCTTC.